The 19 T cell receptor beta chains in this list originate from one sample, sequenced in a study of T cells after somatic rescue of genetic block. The protocol was immunoSEQ multiplex PCR, while the TCRdb copy is restricted to in-frame clones and leaves out a portion. The sample shows about 67,000 clones, about 92% of them seen only once. The sample comprised peripheral blood mononuclear cells (PBMCs). These receptors all stem from a man aged 40-50 years.

The V gene is TRBV15, the J gene TRBJ2-6; D unclear. The CDR3 has 16 amino acids. CDR1 is LNHNV and CDR2 is YYDKDF in the germline V gene (reference sequence). The V end lost 0 bases, the J end lost 0 bases, and 6 bases lay between the germline ends. CDR3 in amino acids: CATSRDLVSGANVLTF. For the CDR3, the DNA is TGTGCCACCAGCAGAGATCTTGTCTCTGGGGCCAACGTCCTGACTTTC.

V usage is TRBV6-1 and J usage is TRBJ2-5; possibly TRBD2 for D (7 bases). Trimming took 9 bases from V and 1 from J, leaving 15 bases between them. CDR1 is MNHNS, CDR2 SASEGT, per germline. The CDR3 contains 14 residues. The CDR3 spells CARAGQGPQETQYF. CDR3 sequence (DNA): TGTGCCAGAGCGGGGCAGGGGCCCCAAGAGACCCAGTACTTC.

The gene calls are TRBV10-1 and TRBJ2-7; D remains ambiguous. The ends were cut back, 8 bases at V and 0 bases at J, with 17 bases in the middle. The CDR3 is made up of 15 amino acids. Per germline, CDR1 WNHNN and CDR2 SYGVQD (reference sequence). This CDR3 reads CASPQPRLHSYEQYF. The CDR3, as DNA: TGCGCCAGCCCGCAGCCGAGACTGCACTCCTACGAGCAGTACTTC.

This rearrangement joins TRBV28 to TRBJ1-2, with 8 bases matching TRBD1. The germline V gene has CDR1 MDHEN and CDR2 SYDVKM. V gave up 3 bases and J gave up 6 bases; unmatched junction bases: 3. The CDR3 runs to 13 residues. The CDR3 loop reads CASSLQGANGYTF. CDR3 in DNA: TGTGCCAGCAGTTTGCAGGGGGCGAATGGCTACACCTTC.

This chain connects TRBV5-4 to TRBJ1-1, with D maybe TRBD1 (5 bases). V lost 1 base and J lost 1, with 8 bases in between. The germline V gene encodes CDR1 SGHNT and CDR2 YYREEE (reference sequence). CDR3 length: 14 amino acids. CDR3 nucleotide sequence: TGTGCCAGCAGCTTGAAAGGGACGAACACTGAAGCTTTCTTT. This translates into CASSLKGTNTEAFF. The complete variable domain, with remaining parts taken from reference TRBV5-4 and TRBJ1-1, reads ETGVTQSPTHLIKTRGQQVTLRCSSQSGHNTVSWYQQALGQGPQFIFQYYREEENGRGNFPPRFSGLQFPNYSSELNVNALELDDSALYLCASSLKGTNTEAFFGQGTRLTVV.

The CDR3 nucleotides read TGTGCCAGCAGTTCACTCAGGGGGAACACTGAAGCTTTCTTT. Translating gives CASSSLRGNTEAFF. The J gene is TRBJ1-1, the V gene TRBV6-5; TRBD1 might be the D (6 bases). Looked up from germline, CDR1 is MNHEY and CDR2 is SVGAGI. This CDR3 has 14 amino acids. V was clipped by 4 bases and J by 1 base, with 10 bases between them.

The gene calls are TRBV28 and TRBJ2-7; 8 bases are shared with TRBD2. This CDR3 has 15 amino acids. V trimming: 4 bases; J trimming: 1 base; junction bases outside the gene matches: 6. CDR1 is MDHEN and CDR2 is SYDVKM in the germline V gene. Written as DNA, the CDR3 is TGTGCCAGCAGTTCCCCGGGAGGGTGGTCCTACGAGCAGTACTTC. Translated, it gives CASSSPGGWSYEQYF.

This chain connects TRBV7-9 to TRBJ2-3; 9 bases are a match to TRBD2. Losses at the gene ends were 1 base for V and 6 bases for J; bases not matched to a gene: 8. The germline CDR1 and CDR2 sequences are SEHNR and FQNEAQ (reference sequence). The length of the CDR3 is 16 residues. CDR3 DNA: TGTGCCAGCAGCTTAGATATAGCGGGAGCGGGGGATACGCAGTATTTT. This gives the protein CASSLDIAGAGDTQYF.

V and J are TRBV19 and TRBJ2-7; unclear D gene. Between the trimmed V and J ends, which lost 1 base and 2 bases, there was a span of 3 bases. Per germline, CDR1 LNHDA and CDR2 SQIVND (reference sequence). This CDR3 is 12 amino acids long. In nucleotides, the CDR3 is TGTGCCAGTAGTATAGTACCCTACGAGCAGTACTTC. Its translation is CASSIVPYEQYF.

The chain combines TRBV19 with TRBJ1-3; the D gene is possibly TRBD1 (6 bases). Germline V gene sequence: CDR1 LNHDA, CDR2 SQIVND (reference sequence). CDR3 length: 13 residues. The V and J ends lost 6 bases and 7 bases respectively, with 13 bases between them. The CDR3 reads CASSPGQRNTIYF. The CDR3 bases are TGTGCCAGTAGCCCCGGACAGCGGAACACCATATATTTT. The variable domain in full, with the rest retrieved from reference TRBV19 and TRBJ1-3, is DGGITQSPKYLFRKEGQNVTLSCEQNLNHDAMYWYRQDPGQGLRLIYYSQIVNDFQKGDIAEGYSVSREKKESFPLTVTSAQKNPTAFYLCASSPGQRNTIYFGEGSWLTVV.

Only one count was recorded for this clone. This sequence joins TRBV6-4 and TRBJ1-6, with a tentative D call TRBD1 (5 bases). The CDR3 contains 14 residues. CDR1 is MRHNA, CDR2 SNTAGT, per germline. Trimming removed 3 bases from V and 9 bases from J, with 12 bases in between. CDR3 DNA sequence: TGTGCCAGCAGTGAAGGGACTCTTGGTTCACCCCTCCACTTT. It specifies CASSEGTLGSPLHF.

J is TRBJ2-3 and V is TRBV6-5; TRBD1 matches 10 bases. Trimming at V came to 5 bases and at J to 3 bases, leaving 2 bases not matched to a gene. The CDR3 runs 14 residues. Germline V gene data show CDR1 as MNHEY and CDR2 as SVGAGI. The CDR3 is CASSRGQGTDTQYF. CDR3 coding DNA: TGTGCCAGCAGTAGGGGACAGGGGACAGATACGCAGTATTTT.

The chain has TRBV7-9 and TRBJ2-7; D gene ambiguous. This CDR3 contains 12 residues. Germline CDR1 reads SEHNR; CDR2 reads FQNEAQ (reference sequence). Between the trimmed V and J ends, which lost 2 bases and 3 bases, there was a span of 5 bases. The CDR3 coding sequence is TGTGCCAGCAGCTTACTTGTCTACGAGCAGTACTTC. It yields the protein CASSLLVYEQYF.

The chain links TRBV28 to TRBJ2-2; 7 bases agree with TRBD1. The CDR3 extends over 14 amino acids. V was pared by 5 bases and J by 7 bases, with 7 bases of the junction left unmatched. The germline CDR1 and CDR2 sequences are MDHEN and SYDVKM. The CDR3 DNA is TGTGCCAGCAGTACCGGGACAGAAATCGGGGAGCTGTTTTTT. Its translation: CASSTGTEIGELFF.

The V gene is TRBV30, the J gene TRBJ2-7; D is undetermined. V was trimmed by 0 bases and J by 3 bases, leaving 6 bases between them. CDR3 length: 12 residues. Germline values: CDR1 GTSNPN, CDR2 SVGIG (reference sequence). DNA for the CDR3: TGTGCCTGGAGTGTAGACCGCTACGAGCAGTACTTC. The encoded protein is CAWSVDRYEQYF.

J is TRBJ1-1 and V is TRBV5-1, with D possibly being TRBD1 (5 bases). The V gene lost 4 bases and the J gene lost 5 bases, with 15 bases spanning the gap. This CDR3 is built from 14 residues. The germline V gene encodes CDR1 SGHRS and CDR2 YFSETQ. CDR3 protein: CASSRGTGETEAFF. The CDR3 DNA sequence: TGCGCCAGCAGCAGAGGGACCGGGGAAACTGAAGCTTTCTTT.

This chain links TRBV9 with TRBJ2-6; D is perhaps TRBD2 (6 bases). The germline V and J ends were trimmed by 0 bases and 0 bases, with 10 bases remaining between them. CDR1 is SGDLS and CDR2 is YYNGEE in the germline V gene. The CDR3 contains 17 residues. CDR3 DNA sequence: TGTGCCAGCAGCGTAGCTACGGGGGACTCTGGGGCCAACGTCCTGACTTTC. Its protein product is CASSVATGDSGANVLTF. Full variable domain (outside the CDR3, taken from reference TRBV9 and TRBJ2-6): DSGVTQTPKHLITATGQRVTLRCSPRSGDLSVYWYQQSLDQGLQFLIQYYNGEERAKGNILERFSAQQFPDLHSELNLSSLELGDSALYFCASSVATGDSGANVLTFGAGSRLTVL.

The genes are TRBV19 and TRBJ2-3, with D uncertain. V was shortened by 3 bases and J by 2 bases, with 15 bases between the two germline ends. Germline CDR1 is LNHDA and CDR2 is SQIVND (reference sequence). The CDR3 loop spans 16 amino acids. The CDR3 sequence is CASSMRSRSVTDTQYF. The DNA of the CDR3 is TGTGCCAGTAGTATGAGGAGTAGATCGGTCACAGATACGCAGTATTTT.

The chain couples TRBV7-2 to TRBJ2-1; D call uncertain. Trimming cost V 3 bases and J 2 bases, with 5 bases left between them. The CDR3 consists of 13 residues. From germline, CDR1 is SGHTA and CDR2 FQGNSA. The CDR3 DNA follows: TGTGCCAGCAGCTTTATTGCCTACAATGAGCAGTTCTTC. Translating gives CASSFIAYNEQFF. Filled out from reference TRBV7-2 and TRBJ2-1, the complete variable domain reads GAGVSQSPSNKVTEKGKDVELRCDPISGHTALYWYRQSLGQGLEFLIYFQGNSAPDKSGLPSDRFSAERTGGSVSTLTIQRTQQEDSAVYLCASSFIAYNEQFFGPGTRLTVL.